These 11 T cell receptor beta chains were all obtained from the same sample, sequenced in a study of CD8+ T cells in alopecia areata. Sequencing relied on a cDNA template that was reverse transcribed from extracted RNA. TCRdb keeps only in-frame clones here, not all; method: immunoSEQ multiplex PCR. This sample yields some 190,000 clones, of which approximately 57% are seen a single time; approximately 0.93% belongs to the top ten. The sample's treatment: oral pan-JAK inhibitor, 5-10 mg twice daily. The source material was CD4+ T cells sorted from blood, sampled at week 24, from a patient treated with tofacitinib. The receptors derive from a human donor with alopecia areata.

The chain links TRBV29-1 to TRBJ2-1; D is tentatively TRBD1 or TRBD2 (5 bases each). CDR3 length equals 17 residues. In germline, CDR1 is SQVTM, CDR2 ANQGSEA. Trimming shortened V by 2 bases and J by 5 bases, and 22 bases separated the two germline ends. The CDR3 protein is CSVESFIWGNRDNEQFF. CDR3 bases: TGCAGCGTTGAATCTTTTATATGGGGGAACCGTGACAATGAGCAGTTCTTC.

The V and J genes are TRBV7-8 and TRBJ2-5; D gene ambiguous. Trimming cost V 11 bases and J 0 bases, with 10 bases left between them. The V gene's germline CDR1 is SGHVS and CDR2 FQNEAQ. This CDR3 has 12 amino acids. CDR3 residues: CACIGYQETQYF. The CDR3 DNA follows: TGTGCCTGCATTGGGTACCAAGAGACCCAGTACTTC.

The chain is built from TRBV7-2 and TRBJ1-5; weak D call: TRBD1 (5 bases). Germline CDR1 SGHTA, CDR2 FQGNSA. The CDR3 contains 16 residues. Deletions cut 3 bases from V and 0 bases from J, with 12 bases between. The CDR3 DNA follows: TGTGCCAGCAGCTTCCAGGGTTGGGGTAGCAATCAGCCCCAGCATTTT. It yields the protein CASSFQGWGSNQPQHF.

This clone has a handful of counts. The chain carries TRBV29-1 and TRBJ2-4; D ambiguous. CDR1 and CDR2 (germline): SQVTM, ANQGSEA. The V end lost 5 bases, the J end lost 8 bases, and 16 bases lay between the germline ends. The CDR3 sequence is 13 residues long. The DNA of the CDR3 is TGCAGCGTTTCAGAATCCGCGGTGGACATTCAGTACTTC. The encoded protein is CSVSESAVDIQYF.

This chain connects TRBV5-6 to TRBJ2-2; 10 bases line up with TRBD2. V lost 4 bases, J lost 2 bases, and 5 bases stayed unmatched. Per germline, CDR1 SGHDT and CDR2 YYEEEE. The CDR3 is 16 amino acids. The CDR3 region is CASSPGLAANTGELFF. The CDR3 DNA follows: TGTGCCAGCAGCCCCGGACTAGCGGCAAACACCGGGGAGCTGTTTTTT.

The V call is TRBV15, the J call TRBJ2-2; D is possibly TRBD2 (7 bases). The V end lost 0 bases, the J end lost 2 bases, and 10 bases lay between the germline ends. CDR1 is LNHNV and CDR2 is YYDKDF in the germline V gene (reference sequence). The CDR3 totals 16 residues. DNA for the CDR3: TGTGCCACCAGCAGAGATCCGGGGGGCAACACCGGGGAGCTGTTTTTT. Its translation: CATSRDPGGNTGELFF.

The chain is built from TRBV4-3 and TRBJ2-7; the match to TRBD1 covers 7 bases. The germline CDR1 and CDR2 sequences are LGHNA and YSLEER. Losses at the gene ends were 0 bases for V and 7 bases for J; bases not matched to a gene: 3. The CDR3 covers 13 residues. The CDR3 protein is CASSQDRQGEQYF. The DNA of the CDR3 is TGCGCCAGCAGCCAAGATCGACAGGGTGAGCAGTACTTC.

The chain recombines TRBV6-6 with TRBJ2-7, with TRBD1 matching 12 bases. The germline V gene has CDR1 MNHNY and CDR2 SVGAGI (reference sequence). The junction had 2 bases not matched to a gene; V was cut back by 2 bases and J by 6 bases. CDR3 size: 14 residues. CDR3 sequence: CASSYRDRGPEQYF. The CDR3 region has the DNA TGTGCCAGCAGTTACCGGGACAGGGGGCCCGAGCAGTACTTC.

The chain combines TRBV11-2 with TRBJ2-7; D uncertain. V shed 2 bases and J shed 0 bases, with 8 bases lying between them. Germline values: CDR1 SGHAT, CDR2 FQNNGV. This CDR3 comprises 14 residues. CDR3 coding DNA: TGTGCCAGCAGCTTAAGCCAGCTCTCCTACGAGCAGTACTTC. Amino acids: CASSLSQLSYEQYF.

This sequence joins TRBV5-1 and TRBJ2-3; 8 nucleotides agree with TRBD1. This CDR3 region has 15 residues. From germline, CDR1 is SGHRS and CDR2 YFSETQ. Trimming took 0 bases from V and 6 from J; bases not matched to a gene: 6. As DNA, the CDR3 is TGCGCCAGCAGCTTGGGGACAGGGTCTGTGGATACGCAGTATTTT. This encodes CASSLGTGSVDTQYF. Drawing the rest from reference TRBV5-1 and TRBJ2-3, the complete variable domain is KAGVTQTPRYLIKTRGQQVTLSCSPISGHRSVSWYQQTPGQGLQFLFEYFSETQRNKGNFPGRFSGRQFSNSRSEMNVSTLELGDSALYLCASSLGTGSVDTQYFGPGTRLTVL.

The chain recombines TRBV5-1 with TRBJ2-1; TRBD2 agrees at 11 bases. From germline, CDR1 is SGHRS and CDR2 YFSETQ. The V and J ends lost 0 bases and 4 bases, in that order; junction bases with no gene match: 3. The CDR3 runs to 16 residues. This CDR3 is CASSLAGTSGYNEQFF. DNA of the CDR3: TGCGCCAGCAGCTTGGCGGGGACTAGCGGATACAATGAGCAGTTCTTC.